The 27 T cell receptor beta chains listed next were all sequenced from one sample in a study of cytomegalovirus exposure and HLA in healthy donors. The study ran its PCR with 60 Vbeta and 13 Jbeta primers. Here immunoSEQ multiplex PCR was the method, and the copy in TCRdb shows in-frame clones only, minus some. Among about 98,000 clones, around 80% were seen once, and the ten largest hold over 15%. The sequencing input was PBMCs. These receptors were collected from a man between 60 and 75 years old in good health and CMV-seropositive.

The CDR3 protein is CASEDEETQYF. CDR3 DNA: TGTGCCTCCGAGGATGAAGAGACCCAGTACTTC. The chain uses TRBV30 and TRBJ2-5; D ambiguous. The CDR3 length is 11 residues. With 7 bases removed from V and 3 bases from J, the gap between germline ends came to 9 bases. Germline V gives CDR1 GTSNPN, CDR2 SVGIG (reference sequence). The whole variable domain, remainder taken from reference TRBV30 and TRBJ2-5, is SQTIHQWPATLVQPVGSPLSLECTVEGTSNPNLYWYRQAAGRGLQLLFYSVGIGQISSEVPQNLSASRPQDRQFILSSKKLLLSDSGFYLCASEDEETQYFGPGTRLLVL.

The rearrangement uses TRBV7-2 and TRBJ2-1, with 10 bases lining up with TRBD2. This CDR3 is 17 amino acids long. The germline V gene encodes CDR1 SGHTA and CDR2 FQGNSA. The V segment lost 2 bases and the J segment 5 bases; nucleotides outside the gene matches: 9. The CDR3 nucleotides read TGTGCCAGCAGCTTAATAGCGGGGGGACACCCTAACAATGAGCAGTTCTTC. Protein product: CASSLIAGGHPNNEQFF.

The gene calls are TRBV14 and TRBJ2-1; 13 positions match TRBD2. Per the germline V gene, CDR1 is SGHDN and CDR2 is FVKESK. This CDR3 region has 14 residues. V was clipped by 2 bases and J by 10 bases; unmatched bases: 2. Here the CDR3 reads CASSQTGLAGEQFF. The CDR3 DNA sequence: TGTGCCAGCAGCCAAACGGGACTAGCGGGGGAGCAGTTCTTC.

The J gene is TRBJ2-3, the V gene TRBV7-9; unclear D gene. V was clipped by 1 base and J by 0 bases, with 5 bases between them. Germline loops: CDR1 SEHNR, CDR2 FQNEAQ (reference sequence). The CDR3 has 14 residues. CDR3 sequence reads: CASSLGLSTDTQYF. The CDR3 DNA follows: TGTGCCAGCAGCTTAGGACTGAGCACAGATACGCAGTATTTT.

This chain links TRBV7-2 with TRBJ1-4; 10 nucleotides line up with TRBD1. Germline V gives CDR1 SGHTA, CDR2 FQGNSA. This CDR3 region has 16 residues. The J segment lost 8 bases and the V segment lost 5 bases, leaving 11 bases of the junction unmatched. CDR3 DNA: TGTGCCAGCAGCCCTAGAACCGGGACAGGGGTCGAAAAACTGTTTTTT. Its translation: CASSPRTGTGVEKLFF.

Turning to this clone: One junction end does not reproduce the germline sequence, and a read error may be involved. At the DNA level, this CDR3 is encoded by other sequences in the same sample as well. In nucleotides, the CDR3 is TGCGCCAGCAGCTTTGGAGGCCTGAACACCGGGGAGTTGTTTTTT. Its protein is CASSFGGLNTGELFF. The chain couples TRBV5-1 to TRBJ2-2; TRBD2 is a possible D gene (5 bases). CDR3 length equals 15 residues. CDR1 and CDR2 (germline): SGHRS, YFSETQ. Supplemented by reference TRBV5-1 and TRBJ2-2, the full variable domain reads KAGVTQTPRYLIKTRGQQVTLSCSPISGHRSVSWYQQTPGQGLQFLFEYFSETQRNKGNFPGRFSGRQFSNSRSEMNVSTLELGDSALYLCASSFGGLNTGELFFGEGSRLTVL.

This clone was observed a few times. This chain connects TRBV6-5 to TRBJ1-5; D unclear. The germline V gene has CDR1 MNHEY and CDR2 SVGAGI. The V end was cut by 6 bases, the J end by 3 bases, with 12 bases between. This CDR3 is 14 amino acids long. CDR3 loop: CASRPREFNQPQHF. The CDR3 DNA sequence: TGTGCCAGCAGACCAAGAGAGTTCAATCAGCCCCAGCATTTT.

This clone was observed a single time. The chain carries TRBV18 and TRBJ2-7, with a possible D match to TRBD1 (5 bases). Germline CDR1 and CDR2: KGHSH and LQKENI. V gave up 0 bases and J gave up 3 bases, with 9 bases separating them. This CDR3 has 14 residues. CDR3 loop: CASSPPPQGYEQYF. The CDR3 DNA reads TGTGCCAGCTCACCACCTCCCCAGGGCTACGAGCAGTACTTC.

This clone showed up just a few times. The chain is built from TRBV6-5 and TRBJ2-7, with D maybe TRBD2 (6 bases). V was clipped by 5 bases and J by 2 bases, with 16 bases between them. The CDR3 is 15 amino acids. Germline V lookup: CDR1 MNHEY, CDR2 SVGAGI. The CDR3 DNA reads TGTGCCAGCAGTATGGGGGGACGTCCCCCCTACGAGCAGTACTTC. Protein: CASSMGGRPPYEQYF.

The rearrangement links TRBV28 to TRBJ2-1; D may be TRBD2 (6 bases). Trimming cost V 5 bases and J 15 bases, with 14 bases left between them. The CDR3 contains 11 residues. Germline CDR1 reads MDHEN; CDR2 reads SYDVKM. The DNA for the CDR3 is TGTGCCAGCAGTGGAGGAGGGTGGGGGTTCTTC. Protein: CASSGGGWGFF. Together with reference TRBV28 and TRBJ2-1, the CDR3 gives the full variable domain: DVKVTQSSRYLVKRTGEKVFLECVQDMDHENMFWYRQDPGLGLRLIYFSYDVKMKEKGDIPEGYSVSREKKERFSLILESASTNQTSMYLCASSGGGWGFFGPGTRLTVL.

This chain joins TRBV13 and TRBJ2-5, with a possible D match to TRBD2 (7 bases). The germline V gene has CDR1 PRHDT and CDR2 FYEKMQ (reference sequence). V was trimmed by 7 bases and J by 3 bases, leaving 18 bases between them. The CDR3 consists of 15 residues. The CDR3: CASINRWGGEETQYF. In DNA form, the CDR3 reads TGTGCCAGCATCAATCGGTGGGGGGGCGAAGAGACCCAGTACTTC.

This clone was observed a few times. This chain connects TRBV11-2 to TRBJ2-2; 10 bases match TRBD2. This CDR3 region has 15 residues. The trim removed 3 bases at V and 4 bases at J, leaving 2 bases unmatched. The germline gives CDR1 SGHAT, CDR2 FQNNGV. DNA for the CDR3: TGTGCCAGCAGCTTGGTAGCGGGGGGCACCGGGGAGCTGTTTTTT. This encodes CASSLVAGGTGELFF.

The chain has TRBV6-5 and TRBJ2-3, with 10 bases identical to TRBD2. Germline values: CDR1 MNHEY, CDR2 SVGAGI. V was clipped by 2 bases and J by 1 base; unmatched bases: 3. The CDR3 spans 16 residues. CDR3 protein: CASSYIAGGGTDTQYF. CDR3 in DNA: TGTGCCAGCAGTTACATAGCGGGGGGCGGCACAGATACGCAGTATTTT.

The chain is built from TRBV7-9 and TRBJ2-1; 7 bases map to TRBD1. This CDR3 is built from 12 residues. Germline assignment: CDR1 SEHNR and CDR2 FQNEAQ (reference sequence). Losses at the gene ends were 4 bases for V and 10 bases for J; bases not matched to a gene: 4. The CDR3 here is CASSSQTGEQFF. Here the CDR3 DNA reads TGTGCCAGCAGCTCCCAGACAGGGGAGCAGTTCTTC. Drawing the rest from reference TRBV7-9 and TRBJ2-1, the complete variable domain is DTGVSQNPRHKITKRGQNVTFRCDPISEHNRLYWYRQTLGQGPEFLTYFQNEAQLEKSRLLSDRFSAERPKGSFSTLEIQRTEQGDSAMYLCASSSQTGEQFFGPGTRLTVL.

The rearrangement joins TRBV18 to TRBJ1-1; D gene ambiguous. Trimming stripped 6 bases from V and 1 base from J, with 9 bases between. The CDR3 has 13 residues. Germline CDR1 and CDR2: KGHSH and LQKENI. CDR3 in amino acids: CASSKGGNTEAFF. The CDR3 coding sequence is TGTGCCAGCTCGAAGGGAGGGAACACTGAAGCTTTCTTT.

The J gene is TRBJ2-3, the V gene TRBV7-3; tentatively, D is TRBD2 (5 bases). V was trimmed by 4 bases and J by 0 bases, leaving 8 bases between them. Germline V CDR1 and CDR2: SGHTA, FQGTGA. The CDR3 covers 14 residues. The CDR3 coding sequence is TGTGCCAGCAGCTCGGGAATAAGCACAGATACGCAGTATTTT. It yields the protein CASSSGISTDTQYF.

The chain combines TRBV10-3 with TRBJ1-6; D is possibly TRBD1 (5 bases). With 4 bases removed from V and 3 bases from J, the gap between germline ends came to 7 bases. This CDR3 region has 14 residues. Germline V CDR1 and CDR2: ENHRY, SYGVKD. CDR3 region: CAISGGLYNSPLHF. The CDR3, as DNA: TGTGCCATCAGTGGGGGCCTCTATAATTCACCCCTCCACTTT.

This chain connects TRBV7-9 to TRBJ2-7, with TRBD2 matching over 7 bases. V gave up 2 bases and J gave up 3 bases; unmatched junction bases: 1. The CDR3 is made up of 13 amino acids. CDR1 is SEHNR and CDR2 is FQNEAQ in the germline V gene (reference sequence). CDR3 nucleotide sequence: TGTGCCAGCAGCTTATCGGGGGGCTACGAGCAGTACTTC. Its translation: CASSLSGGYEQYF.

This clone showed up just a few times. The chain has TRBV4-1 and TRBJ1-1; 7 bases align to TRBD1. The CDR3 is 13 residues long. Germline trimming cut 3 bases from V and 7 bases from J; bases unmatched to any gene: 5. The germline V gene encodes CDR1 MGHRA and CDR2 YSYEKL. The CDR3 here is CASSHSTGFEAFF. In DNA form, the CDR3 reads TGCGCCAGCAGCCACTCGACAGGGTTTGAAGCTTTCTTT.

This clone was observed a few times. The chain employs TRBV2 and TRBJ2-5, with 11 bases matching TRBD2. From germline, CDR1 is SNHLY and CDR2 FYNNEI. J gave up 3 bases and V 6 bases, and 3 bases lay outside the gene matches. This CDR3 has 14 amino acids. In DNA, the CDR3 is TGTGCCAGCAGAGTGACTAGCGGGGAAGAGACCCAGTACTTC. It is translated as CASRVTSGEETQYF.

The V call is TRBV5-4, the J call TRBJ2-3; perhaps TRBD1 as D (6 bases). This CDR3 is 15 amino acids long. Trimming shortened V by 0 bases and J by 1 base, and 9 bases separated the two germline ends. Germline values: CDR1 SGHNT, CDR2 YYREEE (reference sequence). The CDR3 DNA reads as TGTGCCAGCAGCTTGGGCGCAGGGGGCACAGATACGCAGTATTTT. This sequence encodes CASSLGAGGTDTQYF.

V gene TRBV30 combines with J gene TRBJ2-5; 9 bases agree with TRBD2. CDR3 length: 13 residues. In germline, CDR1 is GTSNPN, CDR2 SVGIG (reference sequence). V lost 6 bases, J lost 4 bases, and 6 bases stayed unmatched. The CDR3 is CACKAGGRETQYF. The CDR3 bases are TGTGCCTGTAAAGCGGGGGGTAGAGAGACCCAGTACTTC. The variable domain in full, with the rest retrieved from reference TRBV30 and TRBJ2-5, is SQTIHQWPATLVQPVGSPLSLECTVEGTSNPNLYWYRQAAGRGLQLLFYSVGIGQISSEVPQNLSASRPQDRQFILSSKKLLLSDSGFYLCACKAGGRETQYFGPGTRLLVL.

V gene TRBV27 combines with J gene TRBJ2-1; possibly TRBD2 for D (7 bases). Germline V CDR1 and CDR2: MNHEY, SMNVEV (reference sequence). CDR3 length equals 11 residues. Trimming took off 7 bases at V and 12 bases at J, with 13 bases between the two ends. The CDR3 sequence: CASIGGARQFF. The CDR3 DNA is TGTGCCAGCATTGGGGGGGCCCGGCAGTTCTTC.

The rearrangement uses TRBV9 and TRBJ2-7, with D possibly matching TRBD1 (6 bases). The V end lost 0 bases, the J end lost 10 bases, and 14 bases lay between the germline ends. This CDR3 is 13 amino acids long. Germline V gene sequence: CDR1 SGDLS, CDR2 YYNGEE. The CDR3, as DNA: TGTGCCAGCAGCGTAGAGACAGGTGTCGCCCAGTACTTC. It specifies CASSVETGVAQYF.

The rearrangement links TRBV28 to TRBJ1-5, with D unclear. V lost 4 bases and J lost 3, with 4 bases in between. This CDR3 is built from 12 residues. CDR1 is MDHEN, CDR2 SYDVKM, per germline. The CDR3 protein is CASSSYNQPQHF. CDR3 nucleotides: TGTGCCAGCAGTTCGTACAATCAGCCCCAGCATTTT.

The chain combines TRBV15 with TRBJ1-1, with 9 bases aligning to TRBD1. Trimming cost V 0 bases and J 3 bases; bases outside gene matches: 2. The CDR3 loop spans 15 amino acids. CDR1 and CDR2 (germline): LNHNV, YYDKDF (reference sequence). CDR3 sequence (DNA): TGTGCCACCAGCAGAGATACAGGGGGCGACACTGAAGCTTTCTTT. It codes for CATSRDTGGDTEAFF.

This chain joins TRBV27 and TRBJ2-2; D call uncertain. V lost 3 bases to trimming and J lost 4 bases, with 6 bases between them. Germline assignment: CDR1 MNHEY and CDR2 SMNVEV (reference sequence). The CDR3 has 13 amino acids. The CDR3 here is CASSLYSTGELFF. The CDR3 bases are TGTGCCAGCAGTTTGTATTCCACCGGGGAGCTGTTTTTT.